This T cell receptor (beta chain) was recorded in a study of CD8 T cells in ankylosing spondylitis. TCRdb re-analysed the 5' RACE reads in MiXCR, keeping a single row per CDR3 protein. This sample carries 7,600 or so distinct CDR3 sequences, 2.8% of them seen once, and the ten largest clones take approximately 37%. In this sample, this clonotype turned up many times. V lost 2 bases to trimming and J lost 5 bases, with 19 bases between them. Looked up from germline, CDR1 is SGDLS and CDR2 is YYNGEE. The CDR3 is 16 amino acids. The rearrangement links TRBV9 to TRBJ1-2, with D perhaps TRBD1 (6 bases). This TCR came from a female donor with ankylosing spondylitis or in good health (not recorded which). The sequenced sample consisted of blood, either unsorted or a sorted T cell fraction (not recorded which). The CDR3 region is CASSVSRQDPRYGYTF. Here the CDR3 DNA reads TGTGCCAGCAGCGTCAGCAGACAGGACCCCCGTTATGGCTACACCTTC.